This TCR beta chain is from a study of T cell changes during pregnancy in multiple sclerosis. Libraries were prepared by immunoSEQ multiplex PCR; TCRdb keeps only in-frame clonotypes and omits some of them. The sample consists of 65,000 to 85,000 clones, roughly 91% of them appearing once. The sequences come from CD4+ T cells from peripheral blood mononuclear cells, collected after pregnancy. The TCR originated in a female donor with multiple sclerosis, enrolled in a pregnancy study.

As DNA, the CDR3 is TGTGCCAGTAGTATCGGCAGGGTATCCTACAATGAGCAGTTCTTC. Amino acid sequence: CASSIGRVSYNEQFF. J is TRBJ2-1 and V is TRBV19, with D tentatively TRBD1 (5 bases). The CDR3 is made up of 15 amino acids. The ends were cut back, 3 bases at V and 1 base at J, with 10 bases in the middle. Germline CDR1 is LNHDA and CDR2 is SQIVND (reference sequence).